This TCR beta chain was identified during a study of CD8+ T cells in alopecia areata. On the study more broadly: Treated patients swallowed 5 to 10 mg of oral tofacitinib twice daily. Study results and limitations: Normal scalp had lower clonality than lesional scalp, with alopecia totalis/universalis lesions showing this most strongly. Researchers say the link of baseline CD8+ expansion to response remains uncertain, with one nonresponder.

Note on this clone: What it recognizes is unknown.

As for treatment: oral pan-JAK inhibitor, 5-10 mg twice daily. Following RNA extraction, reverse transcription yielded cDNA that acted as the sequencing template. TCRdb's table, derived via immunoSEQ multiplex PCR, lists solely in-frame clones and lacks some. The sample yields approximately 280,000 clones, roughly 60% seen once. This receptor was identified in a human donor with alopecia areata. Sequenced here: CD4+ T cells sorted from blood, sampled at week 24, from a patient treated with tofacitinib.

This CDR3 is CASSFGAGAYEQFF. CDR3 nucleotide sequence: TGCGCCAGCAGCTTTGGTGCGGGGGCCTATGAGCAGTTCTTC. The chain has TRBV5-1 and TRBJ2-1; D possibly corresponds to TRBD2 (7 bases). This CDR3 comprises 14 residues. V lost 2 bases and J 8 bases, leaving 14 bases between the germline ends. Germline lookup yields CDR1 SGHRS and CDR2 YFSETQ. The variable domain in full, with the rest retrieved from reference TRBV5-1 and TRBJ2-1, is KAGVTQTPRYLIKTRGQQVTLSCSPISGHRSVSWYQQTPGQGLQFLFEYFSETQRNKGNFPGRFSGRQFSNSRSEMNVSTLELGDSALYLCASSFGAGAYEQFFGPGTRLTVL.